The 30 T cell receptor beta chains below were found in one sample sequenced in a study of blood T cell repertoires in COVID-19. Method: immunoSEQ multiplex PCR; TCRdb's copy keeps in-frame clones and lacks some. The sample lists 120,000 to 150,000 clones, more than 75% occurring once. The sample comprised peripheral blood. Receptors originate from a human donor in a cohort sampled during active COVID-19.

V and J are TRBV7-2 and TRBJ1-5; perhaps TRBD1 as D (5 bases). Germline assignment: CDR1 SGHTA and CDR2 FQGNSA. Deletions cut 2 bases from V and 4 bases from J, with 9 bases between. This CDR3 has 14 residues. CDR3 nucleotide sequence: TGTGCCAGCAGCTTAACAGGTCCGAATCAGCCCCAGCATTTT. This sequence encodes CASSLTGPNQPQHF.

This clone has ten or more counts. The V call is TRBV30, the J call TRBJ1-2; 10 bases agree with TRBD1. CDR3 length: 15 amino acids. Trimming took 3 bases from V and 2 from J; bases not matched to a gene: 6. CDR1 and CDR2 (germline): GTSNPN, SVGIG (reference sequence). CDR3 in amino acids: CAWRPGQGRNYGYTF. CDR3 sequence (DNA): TGTGCCTGGAGGCCGGGACAGGGGCGGAACTATGGCTACACCTTC. Complete variable domain (other parts from reference TRBV30 and TRBJ1-2): SQTIHQWPATLVQPVGSPLSLECTVEGTSNPNLYWYRQAAGRGLQLLFYSVGIGQISSEVPQNLSASRPQDRQFILSSKKLLLSDSGFYLCAWRPGQGRNYGYTFGSGTRLTVV.

This chain links TRBV24-1 with TRBJ2-7; D is undetermined. The CDR3 is made up of 13 amino acids. Germline V lookup: CDR1 KGHDR, CDR2 SFDVKD. V shed 4 bases and J shed 2 bases, with 8 bases lying between them. CDR3 DNA sequence: TGTGCCACCAGTGAAGGAGAAACCTACGAGCAGTACTTC. Protein product: CATSEGETYEQYF.

The chain recombines TRBV9 with TRBJ2-5; 7 bases are shared with TRBD1. The CDR3 loop spans 15 amino acids. The germline CDR1 and CDR2 sequences are SGDLS and YYNGEE. Trimming at V came to 0 bases and at J to 5 bases, leaving 7 bases not matched to a gene. The CDR3 spells CASSVEPGGLETQYF. The CDR3 coding sequence is TGTGCCAGCAGCGTAGAGCCAGGGGGTTTGGAGACCCAGTACTTC.

The V call is TRBV6-6, the J call TRBJ2-7; TRBD2 aligns across 7 bases. V shed 6 bases and J 5 bases; nucleotides not matched to a gene: 13. The germline V gene has CDR1 MNHNY and CDR2 SVGAGI (reference sequence). The CDR3 runs 15 residues. The CDR3 is CASRRDERGIDEQYF. DNA of the CDR3: TGTGCCAGCAGGAGGGATGAGCGGGGTATCGACGAGCAGTACTTC.

V and J are TRBV19 and TRBJ2-2, with 8 positions matching TRBD1. The junction had 8 bases not matched to a gene; V was cut back by 4 bases and J by 7 bases. Germline V lookup: CDR1 LNHDA, CDR2 SQIVND (reference sequence). The CDR3 runs 15 residues. The DNA for the CDR3 is TGTGCCAGTAGTACTGGACAGGGAAACGGCGGGGAGCTGTTTTTT. Translated, it gives CASSTGQGNGGELFF.

The CDR3 bases are TGTGCCAGCAGGCCCGGGACAGGGCCCTCCAATGAGCAGTTCTTC. It specifies CASRPGTGPSNEQFF. The chain is built from TRBV7-2 and TRBJ2-1, with 9 bases aligning to TRBD1. Germline values: CDR1 SGHTA, CDR2 FQGNSA. After removal of 6 bases from V and 6 bases from J, the junction contained 9 bases not matched to a gene. The CDR3 totals 15 residues.

This clone was seen only a few times. J is TRBJ2-7 and V is TRBV19, with a weak D call TRBD2 (6 bases). Germline loops: CDR1 LNHDA, CDR2 SQIVND (reference sequence). The CDR3 loop spans 14 amino acids. Trimming left V 2 bases short and J 3 bases short, with 11 bases between. This CDR3 reads CASSITGGIYEQYF. CDR3 coding DNA: TGTGCCAGTAGTATAACCGGCGGGATCTACGAGCAGTACTTC.

The V gene is TRBV6-5, the J gene TRBJ1-2, with D tentatively TRBD1 (5 bases). The CDR3 loop spans 13 amino acids. In germline, CDR1 is MNHEY, CDR2 SVGAGI. Trimming pared 5 bases from V and 5 bases from J, leaving 12 bases between. CDR3 region: CASSPGGIYGYTF. The CDR3 nucleotides are TGTGCCAGCAGTCCGGGGGGGATTTATGGCTACACCTTC.

J is TRBJ1-2 and V is TRBV11-3, with 7 nucleotides matching TRBD1. This CDR3 is built from 13 residues. CDR1 and CDR2 (germline): SGHNT, YENEEA. Germline trimming cut 3 bases from V and 8 bases from J; bases unmatched to any gene: 6. The CDR3 region is CASSFGQAGGYTF. DNA of the CDR3: TGTGCCAGCAGCTTCGGACAGGCTGGAGGCTACACCTTC. The full variable domain, in which reference TRBV11-3 and TRBJ1-2 provide the parts outside the CDR3, is EAGVVQSPRYKIIEKKQPVAFWCNPISGHNTLYWYLQNLGQGPELLIRYENEEAVDDSQLPKDRFSAERLKGVDSTLKIQPAELGDSAVYLCASSFGQAGGYTFGSGTRLTVV.

The CDR3 region is CASATGVYPEKLFF. The CDR3 DNA reads as TGCGCCAGCGCAACCGGAGTCTACCCCGAAAAACTGTTTTTT. The chain links TRBV5-1 to TRBJ1-4; no reliable D call. V was pared by 7 bases and J by 8 bases, with 18 bases between. This CDR3 has 14 amino acids. In germline, CDR1 is SGHRS, CDR2 YFSETQ.

The chain has TRBV30 and TRBJ2-1, with 9 bases aligning to TRBD2. The CDR3 is 15 residues long. V shed 3 bases, J shed 6 bases, and the junction held 9 bases outside the gene matches. From germline, CDR1 is GTSNPN and CDR2 SVGIG (reference sequence). The CDR3 loop reads CAWSALSGRFNEQFF. The CDR3, as DNA: TGTGCCTGGAGCGCACTAAGCGGGAGGTTCAATGAGCAGTTCTTC.

CDR3 coding DNA: TGTGCCAGCAGTACGACAGGGGGCAAATATGGCTACACCTTC. Its protein is CASSTTGGKYGYTF. V usage is TRBV28 and J usage is TRBJ1-2; 10 bases are shared with TRBD1. Germline lookup yields CDR1 MDHEN and CDR2 SYDVKM. The junction had 5 bases not matched to a gene; V was cut back by 5 bases and J by 5 bases. The CDR3 is 14 amino acids.

The count of this clone is one. The chain has TRBV2 and TRBJ1-5; 10 bases map to TRBD1. Germline V CDR1 and CDR2: SNHLY, FYNNEI. The J segment lost 7 bases and the V segment lost 4 bases, leaving 4 bases of the junction unmatched. The CDR3 sequence is 14 residues long. The CDR3 region has the DNA TGTGCCAGCAGTGGGGGACAGGGGTACCAGCCCCAGCATTTT. Residues: CASSGGQGYQPQHF.

This clone was seen only once. The chain couples TRBV7-9 to TRBJ1-4; 9 bases map to TRBD1. The V and J ends lost 6 bases and 7 bases, in that order; junction bases with no gene match: 6. The CDR3 sequence is 14 residues long. From germline, CDR1 is SEHNR and CDR2 FQNEAQ (reference sequence). The CDR3 nucleotides are TGTGCCAGCAGGAGTGGGACAGGGTTTGAAAAACTGTTTTTT. Translation: CASRSGTGFEKLFF.

The chain employs TRBV10-1 and TRBJ2-5; 9 bases are shared with TRBD2. Unmatched junction bases numbered 5, after V lost 8 bases and J lost 1 base. The CDR3 runs to 14 residues. Germline-derived CDR1 and CDR2 are WNHNN and SYGVQD (reference sequence). The CDR3 is CASSQTSGQETQYF. CDR3 bases: TGCGCCAGCTCCCAGACTAGCGGCCAAGAGACCCAGTACTTC.

The chain recombines TRBV28 with TRBJ1-5, with 7 bases aligning to TRBD1. Germline V gives CDR1 MDHEN, CDR2 SYDVKM. Trimming removed 8 bases from V and 4 bases from J; junction bases left unmatched: 20. This CDR3 comprises 18 residues. The CDR3 DNA is TGTGCCAGCGAAAGGTCCAGGGGACAGTCTCTCAGAAATCAGCCCCAGCATTTT. It encodes CASERSRGQSLRNQPQHF.

The V and J genes are TRBV27 and TRBJ2-7; 8 positions agree with TRBD1. From germline, CDR1 is MNHEY and CDR2 SMNVEV (reference sequence). V was pared by 2 bases and J by 0 bases, with 3 bases of the junction left unmatched. The CDR3 is made up of 15 amino acids. CDR3 protein: CASSLAGQDSYEQYF. The DNA for the CDR3 is TGTGCCAGCAGTTTAGCGGGACAGGACTCCTACGAGCAGTACTTC.

J is TRBJ2-7 and V is TRBV10-2, with D unclear. CDR1 is WSHSY and CDR2 is SAAADI in the germline V gene. Deletions cut 2 bases from V and 2 bases from J, with 7 bases between. The CDR3 is 13 residues long. The CDR3 sequence: CASSEVATYEQYF. The CDR3 coding sequence is TGCGCCAGCAGTGAGGTTGCTACCTACGAGCAGTACTTC.

This clone was counted once. This chain uses TRBV29-1 with TRBJ2-7; TRBD2 matches at 7 bases. This CDR3 region has 13 residues. Per the germline V gene, CDR1 is SQVTM and CDR2 is ANQGSEA. V lost 1 base to trimming and J lost 2 bases; unmatched junction nucleotides: 2. The CDR3 DNA reads as TGCAGCGTTGAAGGGCGGGGGACCTACGAGCAGTACTTC. Translating gives CSVEGRGTYEQYF.

CDR3 amino acids: CAWRTGTVSPYNSPLHF. For the CDR3, the DNA is TGTGCCTGGAGGACCGGGACAGTGTCACCCTATAATTCACCCCTCCACTTT. V and J are TRBV30 and TRBJ1-6, with 7 bases lining up with TRBD1. There are 17 residues in the CDR3. Germline V gene lookup returns CDR1 GTSNPN and CDR2 SVGIG (reference sequence). After removal of 3 bases from V and 2 bases from J, the junction contained 10 bases not matched to a gene.

The CDR3 DNA sequence: TGTGCCAGCAGCTTAACAGACGTTGATGGGGAGACCCAGTACTTC. Translated: CASSLTDVDGETQYF. The chain links TRBV7-9 to TRBJ2-5; D unresolved. Trimming took 2 bases from V and 5 from J, leaving 15 bases between them. The CDR3 sequence is 15 residues long. The germline gives CDR1 SEHNR, CDR2 FQNEAQ (reference sequence).

CDR3 DNA: TGTGCCAGTAGTAGGGACATTGGGGGCTACACCTTC. This sequence encodes CASSRDIGGYTF. The chain employs TRBV19 and TRBJ1-2; tentative D call: TRBD1 (6 bases). Trimming removed 4 bases at V and 8 bases at J, with 11 bases between. This CDR3 contains 12 residues. Germline CDR1 reads LNHDA; CDR2 reads SQIVND (reference sequence).

In its sample, this clone was seen a few times. This chain joins TRBV7-9 and TRBJ1-3, with D unclear. Trimming left V 1 base short and J 0 bases short, with 4 bases between. The germline gives CDR1 SEHNR, CDR2 FQNEAQ (reference sequence). CDR3 length: 14 residues. The CDR3 loop reads CASSLGSSGNTIYF. CDR3 in DNA: TGTGCCAGCAGCTTAGGCAGCTCTGGAAACACCATATATTTT.

The V and J genes are TRBV3-1 (or the pseudogene TRBV3-2) and TRBJ1-1, with a weak D call TRBD1 (6 bases). V lost 4 bases, J lost 1 base, and 13 bases lay in between. There are 15 residues in the CDR3. Germline assignment: CDR1 LGHDT and CDR2 YNNKEL (reference sequence). The CDR3 bases are TGTGCCAGCAGCCGCCGCGCGACAGGGAACACTGAAGCTTTCTTT. Amino acid sequence: CASSRRATGNTEAFF.

This clone was observed a few times. The chain joins TRBV6-5 to TRBJ1-4, with a tentative D call TRBD1 (6 bases). From germline, CDR1 is MNHEY and CDR2 SVGAGI. CDR3 length: 13 amino acids. V was pared by 7 bases and J by 8 bases, with 14 bases between. Here the CDR3 DNA reads TGTGCCAGCACAAGAGGGGGAGGGGAAAAACTGTTTTTT. Its translation: CASTRGGGEKLFF.

This chain links TRBV30 with TRBJ1-4; TRBD1 matches at 9 bases. This CDR3 has 14 amino acids. Per germline, CDR1 GTSNPN and CDR2 SVGIG (reference sequence). The ends lost 5 bases at V and 8 bases at J; junction bases unmatched: 9. CDR3 DNA: TGTGCCTGGCGCGGGACAGGGCGAGGGGAAAAACTGTTTTTT. This encodes CAWRGTGRGEKLFF.

The gene calls are TRBV19 and TRBJ2-7; 10 bases are shared with TRBD2. Germline values: CDR1 LNHDA, CDR2 SQIVND (reference sequence). V dropped 5 bases and J dropped 3; count of bases not matched to a gene: 7. The CDR3 has 15 residues. For the CDR3, the DNA is TGTGCCAGTAGTGATATAGCGGGAGGAGACTACGAGCAGTACTTC. It translates to CASSDIAGGDYEQYF.

This chain joins TRBV9 and TRBJ2-1; a weak D match, TRBD2 (7 bases). The CDR3 sequence is 15 residues long. The germline V gene encodes CDR1 SGDLS and CDR2 YYNGEE. Trimming stripped 4 bases from V and 2 bases from J, with 13 bases between. The CDR3 bases are TGTGCCAGCAGCTCCGGGGGGCTAGCCTACAATGAGCAGTTCTTC. Its protein is CASSSGGLAYNEQFF.

The J gene is TRBJ2-2, the V gene TRBV5-1, with 9 bases lining up with TRBD1. Trimming removed 4 bases from V and 2 bases from J; junction bases left unmatched: 3. The CDR3 consists of 15 residues. Germline V lookup: CDR1 SGHRS, CDR2 YFSETQ. The CDR3 loop is CASSVTGGNTGELFF. CDR3 nucleotide sequence: TGCGCCAGCAGCGTGACAGGGGGAAACACCGGGGAGCTGTTTTTT.